This passage covers 5 T cell receptor beta chains from one sample sequenced in a study of shared clonotypes between healthy human individuals (TCRdb year 2020). Preparation of the library involved the immunoSEQ multiplex PCR assay. This is the immuneACCESS table as TCRdb keeps it, with only in-frame sequences that have V and J called. A part of the clones is gone; compared with another copy, unresolved V genes explain less than half, and the rest is unexplained. Within this sample are approximately 1.5 million clones, with approximately 98% of them counted one time only. The ten largest clones take up about 0.42% of the sample. Input material: naive CD4+ T cells sorted from blood. The cell subset or site label for this specimen denotes: CD45RA+ positively selected. Receptor source: a man aged 25 to 40 in good health.

CDR3 nucleotides: TGTGCCAGCTCATCAAGGACAGGGTCAGCGGGAGGGTTATACAATGAGCAGTTCTTC. Its translation is CASSSRTGSAGGLYNEQFF. This rearrangement joins TRBV18 to TRBJ2-1; 10 nucleotides match TRBD2. V lost 5 bases and J lost 4; bases outside the gene matches: 17. Germline V gene lookup returns CDR1 KGHSH and CDR2 LQKENI. The CDR3 has 19 residues.

The CDR3 nucleotides are TGTGCCAGCAGCAATAATATGGGCGTCTCCTACAATGAGCAGTTCTTC. Its protein is CASSNNMGVSYNEQFF. The chain uses TRBV14 and TRBJ2-1; no firm D call. Deletions cut 5 bases from V and 0 bases from J, with 14 bases between. The germline V gene has CDR1 SGHDN and CDR2 FVKESK. CDR3 length: 16 residues.

V gene TRBV28 combines with J gene TRBJ1-5; D possibly corresponds to TRBD1 (5 bases). In germline, CDR1 is MDHEN, CDR2 SYDVKM. V gave up 7 bases and J gave up 8 bases, with 18 bases separating them. The CDR3 is 14 amino acids. CDR3 amino acids: CASMESGPREPQHF. In DNA, the CDR3 is TGTGCCAGCATGGAATCGGGACCGCGAGAGCCCCAGCATTTT.

The chain has TRBV12-5 and TRBJ2-3, with D perhaps matching TRBD2 (6 bases). Trimming shortened V by 7 bases and J by 4 bases, and 15 bases separated the two germline ends. The CDR3 length is 14 residues. Germline CDR1 LGHNT, CDR2 FRNRAP. For the CDR3, the DNA is TGTGCTAGTGCCTGGGGTGCGGGGCCAGATACGCAGTATTTT. Its translation is CASAWGAGPDTQYF. Filled out from reference TRBV12-5 and TRBJ2-3, the complete variable domain reads DARVTQTPRHKVTEMGQEVTMRCQPILGHNTVFWYRQTMMQGLELLAYFRNRAPLDDSGMPKDRFSAEMPDATLATLKIQPSEPRDSAVYFCASAWGAGPDTQYFGPGTRLTVL.

The V and J genes are TRBV9 and TRBJ1-1, with 8 nucleotides matching TRBD1. In germline, CDR1 is SGDLS, CDR2 YYNGEE. The CDR3 covers 14 residues. The V gene end was trimmed by 3 bases and the J gene end by 3 bases; junction bases not matched to a gene: 4. This chain's CDR3 is CASSAGQDHTEAFF. The DNA for the CDR3 is TGTGCCAGCAGCGCGGGACAGGATCACACTGAAGCTTTCTTT.